One T cell receptor delta chain is described in this entry. This receptor's antigen is unknown. No much larger clone exists at a distance of one base, and base qualities are not known. V ends up 3 bases short and J 0 bases short, with an unmatched junction base count of 8. CDR1 GEAIGNYY and CDR2 EKD are derived from the germline V gene. From the cysteine up to the phenylalanine, the CDR3 has a length of 16 residues. Of the read, only the CDR3 DNA is kept; its 48 bases are in frame from base 1. Preparation of the library involved RT-PCR. The instrument was an Illumina MiSeq. TCRdb reanalyzed the public reads with the CATT caller, and identical DNA sequences were merged afterwards. This sample gives about 4,600 delta-chain clones in total; approximately 1.9% of them show up just once. 25% to 40% of the sample is taken by the ten largest. This specimen belongs to a study of gamma-delta T cells after stem cell transplantation (dated by TCRdb to 2015 to 2016).

The chain is assembled from TRDV2 and TRDJ1, and 8 bases in between align with TRDD3. Material: gamma-delta T cells. The source of this sequence is a human donor. It is not recorded whose cells these are; they may come from a transplant donor. The nucleotides read TGTGCCTGTGACCTGACTGGGGGTTCGTACACCGATAAACTCATCTTT. Translated, this is CACDLTGGSYTDKLIF.